The 23 T cell receptor beta chains given below trace back to one sample, sequenced in a study of somatic mutations in cytotoxic T cells in rheumatoid arthritis. Assay: immunoSEQ multiplex PCR; the TCRdb copy retains only in-frame clones and omits some. The sample consists of under 30,000 clones, roughly 74% of them appearing once. Sequencing was performed on CD8+ T cells sorted from blood. The source of these receptors is a young woman in good health.

This rearrangement joins TRBV5-1 to TRBJ1-1, with D tentatively TRBD1 (5 bases). The germline V gene has CDR1 SGHRS and CDR2 YFSETQ. The CDR3 runs to 15 residues. The ends were cut back, 1 base at V and 3 bases at J, with 13 bases in the middle. The CDR3 DNA reads TGCGCCAGCAGCTTGTCTGGCGCGGGGGACACTGAAGCTTTCTTT. It codes for CASSLSGAGDTEAFF.

J is TRBJ1-1 and V is TRBV5-4; no clear D gene. V was trimmed by 3 bases and J by 7 bases, leaving 16 bases between them. CDR1 SGHNT and CDR2 YYREEE come from the germline V gene (reference sequence). CDR3 length: 14 residues. CDR3 nucleotide sequence: TGTGCCAGCAGCTCCCCCGGTCGGCCGTATGAAGCTTTCTTT. As protein: CASSSPGRPYEAFF. Filled out from reference TRBV5-4 and TRBJ1-1, the complete variable domain reads ETGVTQSPTHLIKTRGQQVTLRCSSQSGHNTVSWYQQALGQGPQFIFQYYREEENGRGNFPPRFSGLQFPNYSSELNVNALELDDSALYLCASSSPGRPYEAFFGQGTRLTVV.

The chain is built from TRBV28 and TRBJ2-7; a possible D gene is TRBD2 (6 bases). The CDR3 is made up of 14 amino acids. With 5 bases removed from V and 3 bases from J, the gap between germline ends came to 14 bases. The V gene's germline CDR1 is MDHEN and CDR2 SYDVKM. The CDR3, as DNA: TGTGCCAGCAGTCTCCGACTAGAACTCTACGAGCAGTACTTC. Translation: CASSLRLELYEQYF. The variable domain in full, with the rest retrieved from reference TRBV28 and TRBJ2-7, is DVKVTQSSRYLVKRTGEKVFLECVQDMDHENMFWYRQDPGLGLRLIYFSYDVKMKEKGDIPEGYSVSREKKERFSLILESASTNQTSMYLCASSLRLELYEQYFGPGTRLTVT.

The CDR3 loop is CASSLASGGAWDGYTF. CDR3 coding DNA: TGCGCCAGCAGCTTGGCCAGTGGAGGGGCCTGGGATGGCTACACCTTC. This sequence joins TRBV5-1 and TRBJ1-2; D might be TRBD1 (5 bases). V was shortened by 0 bases and J by 6 bases, with 18 bases between the two germline ends. The CDR3 is 16 residues long. Germline CDR1 SGHRS, CDR2 YFSETQ.

The chain is built from TRBV7-9 and TRBJ2-4, with D unclear. Between the trimmed V and J ends, which lost 1 base and 0 bases, there was a span of 13 bases. Germline V gives CDR1 SEHNR, CDR2 FQNEAQ (reference sequence). CDR3 size: 17 residues. The CDR3 nucleotides are TGTGCCAGCAGCTTAGAGGGCAGCATACTAGCCAAAAACATTCAGTACTTC. Protein: CASSLEGSILAKNIQYF.

This sequence joins TRBV7-9 and TRBJ1-4; no clear D gene. The CDR3 has 17 residues. CDR1 and CDR2 from the germline V gene are SEHNR and FQNEAQ (reference sequence). V was pared by 1 base and J by 6 bases, with 18 bases between. The CDR3 region is CASSLEAAGLIYEKLFF. As DNA, the CDR3 is TGTGCCAGCAGCTTAGAGGCGGCAGGCCTAATATATGAAAAACTGTTTTTT.

V gene TRBV11-1 combines with J gene TRBJ2-1; D is possibly TRBD1 (5 bases). This CDR3 contains 12 residues. The germline V gene has CDR1 SGHAT and CDR2 FQDESV (reference sequence). The V gene lost 5 bases and the J gene lost 8 bases, with 10 bases spanning the gap. CDR3 residues: CASSQGRDEQFF. The CDR3 coding sequence is TGTGCCAGCAGCCAGGGTCGGGATGAGCAGTTCTTC.

This clone was counted a single time. This chain connects TRBV4-2 to TRBJ1-2; D is undetermined. The CDR3 runs to 14 residues. Germline CDR1 and CDR2: LGHNA and YNFKEQ. Trimming took off 4 bases at V and 5 bases at J, with 14 bases between the two ends. The CDR3 DNA is TGTGCCAGCAGCCCTTCCCCGGTTGGGTATGGCTACACCTTC. It yields the protein CASSPSPVGYGYTF.

This clone was seen a handful of times. The chain recombines TRBV28 with TRBJ1-5; D remains unclear. This CDR3 has 15 amino acids. Trimming stripped 2 bases from V and 0 bases from J, with 8 bases between. Germline CDR1 reads MDHEN; CDR2 reads SYDVKM. Here the CDR3 DNA reads TGTGCCAGCAGTTTAACCCTCAATAGCAATCAGCCCCAGCATTTT. Translating gives CASSLTLNSNQPQHF. The complete variable domain, with remaining parts taken from reference TRBV28 and TRBJ1-5, reads DVKVTQSSRYLVKRTGEKVFLECVQDMDHENMFWYRQDPGLGLRLIYFSYDVKMKEKGDIPEGYSVSREKKERFSLILESASTNQTSMYLCASSLTLNSNQPQHFGDGTRLSIL.

The chain carries TRBV28 and TRBJ2-1; no firm D call. From germline, CDR1 is MDHEN and CDR2 SYDVKM. The CDR3 is made up of 14 amino acids. V was cut by 2 bases and J by 1 base, with 6 bases left in between. CDR3 in DNA: TGTGCCAGCAGTTTACGGCAGTCCTACAATGAGCAGTTCTTC. It yields the protein CASSLRQSYNEQFF.

The chain links TRBV11-2 to TRBJ2-7; D is undetermined. V lost 1 base, J lost 2 bases, and 6 bases lay in between. The CDR3 covers 13 residues. Germline loops: CDR1 SGHAT, CDR2 FQNNGV. CDR3 sequence reads: CASSLGAAYEQYV. The DNA for the CDR3 is TGTGCCAGCAGCTTAGGGGCAGCCTACGAGCAGTACGTC.

This clone was observed once. This rearrangement joins TRBV28 to TRBJ2-1; no definite D call. The ends were cut back, 2 bases at V and 0 bases at J, with 11 bases in the middle. CDR3 length: 16 residues. Germline CDR1 MDHEN, CDR2 SYDVKM. Here the CDR3 reads CASSLIGGPSYNEQFF. The CDR3 DNA sequence: TGTGCCAGCAGTTTAATCGGCGGCCCCTCCTACAATGAGCAGTTCTTC.

The chain recombines TRBV5-4 with TRBJ1-1; D unresolved. Trimming pared 4 bases from V and 3 bases from J, leaving 13 bases between. CDR1 is SGHNT and CDR2 is YYREEE in the germline V gene (reference sequence). This CDR3 has 14 residues. CDR3 DNA sequence: TGTGCCAGCAGCCCCGCCGCGGGGTACACTGAAGCTTTCTTT. It encodes CASSPAAGYTEAFF.

This clone was observed a handful of times. The genes are TRBV27 and TRBJ1-1; 8 bases are shared with TRBD1. This CDR3 region has 13 residues. Germline CDR1 reads MNHEY; CDR2 reads SMNVEV (reference sequence). The V gene end was trimmed by 4 bases and the J gene end by 5 bases; junction bases not matched to a gene: 3. CDR3 sequence: CASSSDRGTEAFF. CDR3 coding DNA: TGTGCCAGCAGTTCCGACAGGGGAACTGAAGCTTTCTTT.

The chain carries TRBV18 and TRBJ2-7; 10 bases are shared with TRBD2. The CDR3 is made up of 15 amino acids. Per the germline V gene, CDR1 is KGHSH and CDR2 is LQKENI. V lost 3 bases, J lost 6 bases, and 8 bases stayed unmatched. The CDR3 spells CASSPSAGGSTEQYF. DNA of the CDR3: TGTGCCAGCTCACCCTCAGCGGGAGGGTCAACCGAGCAGTACTTC.

The chain is built from TRBV25-1 and TRBJ2-2; the D gene could be TRBD1 or TRBD2 (5 bases each). Trimming removed 2 bases at V and 0 bases at J, with 13 bases between. This CDR3 region has 17 residues. Germline lookup yields CDR1 MGHDK and CDR2 SYGVNS. In DNA, the CDR3 is TGTGCCAGCAGTGAAGCCCCAGGGACCGCGAACACCGGGGAGCTGTTTTTT. Its translation: CASSEAPGTANTGELFF.

The chain employs TRBV13 and TRBJ2-5, with TRBD2 matching 8 bases. Per the germline V gene, CDR1 is PRHDT and CDR2 is FYEKMQ (reference sequence). With 4 bases clipped from V and 3 bases from J, the junction kept 4 bases outside the gene matches. The CDR3 is 14 amino acids. CDR3: CASSSGGGKETQYF. CDR3 in DNA: TGTGCCAGCAGCTCCGGGGGGGGGAAAGAGACCCAGTACTTC.

The chain links TRBV28 to TRBJ1-5; D is unclear. In germline, CDR1 is MDHEN, CDR2 SYDVKM. There are 11 residues in the CDR3. The V gene lost 5 bases and the J gene lost 9 bases, with 8 bases spanning the gap. CDR3 sequence reads: CASSHPGPQHF. CDR3 DNA sequence: TGTGCCAGCAGTCACCCCGGGCCCCAGCATTTT.

The V gene is TRBV5-1, the J gene TRBJ2-3, with a weak D call TRBD2 (6 bases). V was cut by 8 bases and J by 2 bases, with 15 bases left in between. This CDR3 is 14 amino acids long. Germline V gene data show CDR1 as SGHRS and CDR2 as YFSETQ. CDR3 nucleotide sequence: TGCGCCAGTCGGGGGATAGGTCTCACAGATACGCAGTATTTT. As protein: CASRGIGLTDTQYF.

The V gene is TRBV2, the J gene TRBJ2-2; D might be TRBD2 (6 bases). V lost 8 bases and J 0 bases, leaving 10 bases between the germline ends. Germline V gives CDR1 SNHLY, CDR2 FYNNEI. CDR3 size: 14 residues. The DNA for the CDR3 is TGTGCCAGCGGTCTAGCGACGAACACCGGGGAGCTGTTTTTT. This encodes CASGLATNTGELFF.

A single count supports this clone. The genes are TRBV7-7 and TRBJ2-5; TRBD2 matches 9 bases. Trimming removed 1 base from V and 5 bases from J; junction bases left unmatched: 5. The CDR3 covers 15 residues. From germline, CDR1 is SSHAT and CDR2 FNYEAQ (reference sequence). DNA for the CDR3: TGTGCCAGCAGCTTAGAGTTAGCGGGAGATGAGACCCAGTACTTC. Its protein product is CASSLELAGDETQYF.

This clone has a single count. The CDR3 region has the DNA TGTGCCAGCTCACCACCGTTGGGGAACAATGAGCAGTTCTTC. As protein: CASSPPLGNNEQFF. The chain joins TRBV18 to TRBJ2-1; D not certain. The CDR3 is made up of 14 amino acids. Deletions cut 0 bases from V and 5 bases from J, with 8 bases between. Germline V gene data show CDR1 as KGHSH and CDR2 as LQKENI.

This chain connects TRBV27 to TRBJ1-1; a possible D gene is TRBD1 (5 bases). V was shortened by 5 bases and J by 6 bases, with 16 bases between the two germline ends. CDR1 is MNHEY, CDR2 SMNVEV, per germline (reference sequence). This CDR3 spans 14 amino acids. CDR3: CASSAAGLLSEAFF. CDR3 sequence (DNA): TGTGCCAGCAGTGCCGCGGGACTACTCTCTGAAGCTTTCTTT.